The clone carrying this T cell receptor (beta chain) has a single count. Here immunoSEQ multiplex PCR was the method, and the copy in TCRdb shows in-frame clones only, minus some. The sample has hundreds of thousands of clones; roughly nine tenths are singletons. This sample stems from a study of blood T cell repertoires in COVID-19. For the study at large: Samples representing acute and convalescent COVID-19 were sourced from the United States, Italy and Spain.

Two negative PCRs, clearance, or symptom resolution were required of recovered Cohort 3 donors. This CDR3 comprises 14 residues. From germline, CDR1 is SGHTA and CDR2 FQGTGA. V lost 3 bases and J 8 bases, leaving 11 bases between the germline ends. This receptor was taken from a woman in her forties who had recovered from COVID-19. The gene calls are TRBV7-3 and TRBJ1-6, with a possible D match to TRBD1 (5 bases). The sample consisted of PBMCs or T cells enriched from blood (not recorded which). The CDR3, as DNA: TGTGCCAGCAGCTTGGGAGGGGAGGATTCACCCCTCCACTTT. This gives the protein CASSLGGEDSPLHF.